The sequence of this TCR beta chain was determined in a study of T cell changes during pregnancy in multiple sclerosis. Profiling relied on immunoSEQ multiplex PCR, and the TCRdb table lists in-frame clones only, not all of them. This sample has approximately 99,000 clones; about nine tenths occur once, and the top ten carry approximately 0.8%. The sequencing here drew on peripheral blood, taken in the second trimester of pregnancy. The source of this sequence is a female donor in good health, enrolled as a control in a pregnancy study.

The CDR3 loop reads CASSSGKGNQPQHF. In DNA, the CDR3 is TGTGCCAGCAGTTCAGGGAAAGGGAATCAGCCCCAGCATTTT. The chain joins TRBV6-6 to TRBJ1-5; D is perhaps TRBD1 (5 bases). This CDR3 is built from 14 residues. Trimming left V 4 bases short and J 4 bases short, with 11 bases between. CDR1 is MNHNY, CDR2 SVGAGI, per germline (reference sequence).